This entry describes one T cell receptor (beta chain). A few counts support this clonotype. It lacks a known antigen. One base away lies a much larger clone, so this may be a sequencing read error. No conserved phenylalanine or tryptophan is present at the end of the CDR3, so a read error is the likely explanation. The entry originates in a study of T cells in Graves' hyperthyroidism and ophthalmopathy (dated by TCRdb to about 2019). In terms of the full investigation: Peripheral blood was sampled at the time of initial diagnosis, prior to any treatment. Whether ophthalmopathy could be predicted prospectively was tested in an independent validation cohort made up of approximately 19 hyperthyroidism patients plus 17 patients who later progressed to ophthalmopathy. The paper reports TCR Vbeta CDR3 sequencing of approximately 140 peripheral blood samples: under 45 ophthalmopathy, over 70 hyperthyroidism and approximately 17 progressor patients. After blood sampling, hyperthyroidism patients were treated with methimazole at a starting dose of 30 mg daily, and ophthalmopathy patients were treated with high-dose intravenous methylprednisolone. The 90 to 100 discovery patients were randomly divided into training and test sets at a 7:3 ratio. In about 6 Graves' hyperthyroidism patients, the study also compared T-cell repertoires from thyroid tissue with T-cell repertoires from blood. To identify TCR V-J signatures that set the groups apart, the researchers used a discovery cohort of more than 95 patients, made up of 43 with Graves' ophthalmopathy and 55 to 65 with stable Graves' hyperthyroidism.

The paper's findings and limits, for the study overall: In validation, the model predicted progression to ophthalmopathy a median of roughly 6.1 months before onset, with over 55% sensitivity and just under 75% specificity. No statistical method was used to fix the sample size in advance, and group allocation was not hidden from the investigators. Most expanded thyroid clonotypes (frequency above 0.001) were also detected in blood, suggesting blood repertoires may reflect thyroid immune responses. In cross-validation, a model built on a 13 V-J signature told ophthalmopathy apart from stable hyperthyroidism with 85% to 90% sensitivity and about 81% specificity, and in testing the same model reached 80%/75%.

For CDR1 and CDR2, the germline V gene lists SGHAT and FQNNGV. A total of 14 residues make up the CDR3, ends included. The entry retains the CDR3 DNA only, 42 bases that are in frame from base 1. V and J are truncated by 3 bases and 2 bases respectively, leaving an intervening sequence of 11 bases. Amplification of TCR beta CDR3 regions was carried out from RNA transcripts. The TCR CDR3 was subjected to a first round of RT-PCR using the HTBI primer set and the Qiagen OneStep RT-PCR kit. Libraries were constructed in a second round of multiplex PCR, after which size selection and purification were performed. Libraries were sequenced paired-end with 100 bp reads on an Illumina HiSeq2000. On the authors' methods: SOAPnuke was used to process the raw data, with reads discarded if the reads contained adapters or uncalled bases, had a mean Phred below 15, or lacked an exact constant-primer or identifier match. COPE v1.2.5 was used to merge the high-quality paired reads, and each unique nucleotide sequence was defined as a clonotype. MiTCR v1.1 was used to align the clonotypes against IMGT TRBV, TRBD and TRBJ reference segments. The analysis included only V-J combinations with a frequency above 0.0001, which together covered more than 99% of the repertoires. The TCS score was defined as the ratio of F50 (clonal expansion) to E x V (chaos), calculated using BLOSUM62-based TCRdist between CDR3 peptides within each V-J. Welch's t-statistics and random forest reduced around 520 V-J features to 13, which were used in a naive Bayes classifier (R e1071). The raw public reads went through TCRdb reprocessing: fastp at Q25, MiXCR clone calling, in-frame beta chains kept. Entries are consolidated by CDR3 protein sequence, retaining the most common genes and DNA. These V and J calls rely on TCRdb rather than the paper's analysis. The sample data list some 760,000 distinct CDR3 sequences, and around 15% of these were observed just once. The ten largest account for roughly 10% of the sample.

A patient counted as having stable Graves' hyperthyroidism if no progression to ophthalmopathy occurred over 18 months of follow-up. Hyperthyroidism patients were aged 18 to 65 years and newly diagnosed, with disease duration of less than 2 months. Any patient with an uncontrolled infection, another autoimmune disease, pregnancy or lactation was excluded. Diagnoses were based on clinical symptoms, serum thyroxine and TRAb, thyroid ultrasound and orbital computed tomography. PBMCs were isolated from about 10 ml of fresh peripheral blood by Ficoll-Paque density gradient centrifugation. Total RNA was extracted with Trizol reagent, and quality was checked on an Agilent 2100 Bioanalyzer.

Sequencing was carried out using blood. This chain joins TRBV11-2 to TRBJ2-7, with TRBD1 as a weak D call on 5 bases. The clonotype originates from a woman aged 18-29 years with Graves' hyperthyroidism. The nucleotide sequence is TGTGCCAGCAGCTTGCGTCCAGGGACCTACGAGCAGTACTAC. Its amino acids are CASSLRPGTYEQYY.